The clone carrying this T cell receptor beta chain was observed a handful of times. What it binds is unknown. The source of the sample is a study of early T cells in non-severe SARS-CoV-2 infection. The overall study: The input, bulk RNA from unsorted whole blood, was sequenced, and chains were unpaired. Study-level results: Database matching using VDJdb favored anti-spike CD8 responses, with private and CD4 specificities left missing.

Attachment of unique molecular identifiers was made to individual cDNA molecules. TCRdb called the 5' RACE reads again in MiXCR, with one record for every CDR3 protein. Here the sample spans about 77,000 distinct CDR3 sequences, around 16% being singletons. V was pared by 5 bases and J by 0 bases, with 11 bases of the junction left unmatched. This CDR3 comprises 18 residues. Germline assignment: CDR1 SGHTA and CDR2 FQGNSA. This clonotype originated in an adult who was a healthcare worker with PCR-confirmed SARS-CoV-2 infection or an uninfected control (not recorded which). The sample consisted of whole blood. The V and J genes are TRBV7-2 and TRBJ1-3, with 9 bases aligning to TRBD1. CDR3 nucleotides: TGTGCCAGCAGCCCCGTTGGGACAGGGAGCCTCTCTGGAAACACCATATATTTT. It yields the protein CASSPVGTGSLSGNTIYF. The full variable domain, with the rest looked up from reference TRBV7-2 and TRBJ1-3, is GAGVSQSPSNKVTEKGKDVELRCDPISGHTALYWYRQSLGQGLEFLIYFQGNSAPDKSGLPSDRFSAERTGGSVSTLTIQRTQQEDSAVYLCASSPVGTGSLSGNTIYFGEGSWLTVV.